The 2 T cell receptor beta chains reported below all come from one sample, sequenced in a study of cytotoxic CD8 clonotypes in ibrutinib-treated CLL. Here immunoSEQ multiplex PCR was the method, and the copy in TCRdb shows in-frame clones only, minus some. The table lists about 86,000 clones, more than 70% of them singletons. The sequencing here drew on PBMCs, taken before ibrutinib treatment. Source of these receptors: a human donor with chronic lymphocytic leukemia.

The chain employs TRBV28 and TRBJ1-1; TRBD1 matches 7 bases. The germline V gene encodes CDR1 MDHEN and CDR2 SYDVKM. CDR3 length: 16 amino acids. With 6 bases clipped from V and 1 base from J, the junction kept 11 bases outside the gene matches. The CDR3 loop is CASRRSYGTANTEAFF. CDR3 DNA sequence: TGTGCCAGCAGACGGTCCTACGGGACAGCGAACACTGAAGCTTTCTTT.

This clone was picked up one time. The V call is TRBV6-5, the J call TRBJ2-1; 9 nucleotides agree with TRBD2. The V segment lost 2 bases and the J segment 9 bases; nucleotides outside the gene matches: 5. CDR3 length: 14 residues. The germline V gene encodes CDR1 MNHEY and CDR2 SVGAGI. The CDR3 DNA reads TGTGCCAGCAGTTACAGCGGGGGGCCCCGTGAGCAGTTCTTC. It codes for CASSYSGGPREQFF.